Each of the 20 T cell receptor beta chains below was sequenced from the same sample in a study of shared clonotypes between healthy human individuals. Clones were read by immunoSEQ multiplex PCR, and TCRdb kept only the in-frame ones, dropping some. The profile covers some 1,600,000 clones, with 95% to 99% appearing a single time and roughly 0.4% taken by the ten largest. Sequencing was carried out using naive CD4+ T cells sorted from blood. Sample subset: CD45RA+ positively selected. These receptors were collected from a man aged 30 to 45 in good health.

The chain uses TRBV5-1 and TRBJ2-2; D perhaps matches TRBD2 (5 bases). Trimming left V 4 bases short and J 1 base short, with 8 bases between. The CDR3 sequence is 14 residues long. Germline loops: CDR1 SGHRS, CDR2 YFSETQ. For the CDR3, the DNA is TGCGCCAGCAGCCGACTACAGAACACCGGGGAGCTGTTTTTT. The encoded protein is CASSRLQNTGELFF.

This clone was counted a single time. This chain connects TRBV6-5 to TRBJ1-3, with D perhaps TRBD1 (6 bases). Per the germline V gene, CDR1 is MNHEY and CDR2 is SVGAGI. The CDR3 spans 13 residues. V gave up 10 bases and J gave up 0 bases, with 10 bases separating them. The CDR3 nucleotides are TGTGCCACCGGGACATCCTCTGGAAACACCATATATTTT. Its translation: CATGTSSGNTIYF.

The chain joins TRBV2 to TRBJ2-1; D remains unclear. The germline V gene has CDR1 SNHLY and CDR2 FYNNEI. The V end lost 4 bases, the J end lost 6 bases, and 10 bases lay between the germline ends. The CDR3 is 13 amino acids. The CDR3 sequence is CASSGTAGNEQFF. CDR3 coding DNA: TGTGCCAGCAGTGGCACGGCCGGCAATGAGCAGTTCTTC.

About this clone itself: This same CDR3 is encoded by further DNA sequences in the sample. The V and J genes are TRBV2 and TRBJ1-1; D perhaps matches TRBD1 (6 bases). Trimming shortened V by 7 bases and J by 1 base, and 10 bases separated the two germline ends. The length of the CDR3 is 13 residues. CDR1 is SNHLY and CDR2 is FYNNEI in the germline V gene. In DNA form, the CDR3 reads TGTGCCAGCACTGTACAGGGGAACACTGAAGCTTTCTTT. Protein: CASTVQGNTEAFF.

About this clone itself: Other DNA sequences within the sample encode an identical CDR3. The genes are TRBV2 and TRBJ2-1, with 9 bases identical to TRBD2. The CDR3 extends over 15 amino acids. From germline, CDR1 is SNHLY and CDR2 FYNNEI. With V trimmed by 3 bases and J by 0 bases, 0 bases remained unmatched. CDR3 DNA: TGTGCCAGCAGTGATAGCGGGAGCTCCTACAATGAGCAGTTCTTC. Translating it yields CASSDSGSSYNEQFF. Based on the CDR3 plus reference TRBV2 and TRBJ2-1, the full variable domain is EPEVTQTPSHQVTQMGQEVILRCVPISNHLYFYWYRQILGQKVEFLVSFYNNEISEKSEIFDDQFSVERPDGSNFTLKIRSTKLEDSAMYFCASSDSGSSYNEQFFGPGTRLTVL.

This chain links TRBV5-6 with TRBJ1-2, with TRBD1 as a possible D gene (5 bases). The V end was cut by 6 bases, the J end by 5 bases, with 17 bases between. Germline assignment: CDR1 SGHDT and CDR2 YYEEEE. The CDR3 runs to 14 residues. The CDR3 is CASNFPGPLYGYTF. The CDR3, as DNA: TGTGCCAGCAACTTCCCAGGGCCACTATATGGCTACACCTTC.

This chain connects TRBV7-2 to TRBJ2-7; 10 bases are a match to TRBD2. The length of the CDR3 is 16 residues. Germline lookup yields CDR1 SGHTA and CDR2 FQGNSA. The J segment lost 2 bases and the V segment lost 4 bases, leaving 8 bases of the junction unmatched. CDR3 bases: TGTGCCAGCAGCTCTGGGCCCGGACTAGCGGCCTACGAGCAGTACTTC. Translation: CASSSGPGLAAYEQYF.

V is TRBV10-2 and J is TRBJ2-1, with TRBD1 as a possible D gene (6 bases). V shed 4 bases and J shed 3 bases, with 22 bases lying between them. CDR1 and CDR2 from the germline V gene are WSHSY and SAAADI. The length of the CDR3 is 18 residues. This chain's CDR3 is CASSGSGTPLRGYNEQFF. For the CDR3, the DNA is TGCGCCAGCAGTGGTTCGGGGACACCCCTAAGAGGCTACAATGAGCAGTTCTTC.

The CDR3 sequence is CASSQQRGQPQHF. The CDR3 DNA sequence: TGTGCCAGCAGCCAACAGCGGGGGCAGCCCCAGCATTTT. This rearrangement joins TRBV6-5 to TRBJ1-5; a possible D gene is TRBD1 (5 bases). From germline, CDR1 is MNHEY and CDR2 SVGAGI. There are 13 residues in the CDR3. Trimming took off 6 bases at V and 7 bases at J, with 13 bases between the two ends.

J is TRBJ2-5 and V is TRBV14; weak D call: TRBD2 (6 bases). This CDR3 spans 13 amino acids. CDR1 and CDR2 (germline): SGHDN, FVKESK. Trimming took off 10 bases at V and 5 bases at J, with 17 bases between the two ends. CDR3 in amino acids: CATFRGRQETQYF. Here the CDR3 DNA reads TGTGCCACCTTCCGTGGGAGGCAGGAGACCCAGTACTTC.

This chain links TRBV7-8 with TRBJ1-5, with TRBD1 matching 9 bases. This CDR3 comprises 16 residues. The J segment lost 5 bases and the V segment lost 1 base, leaving 6 bases of the junction unmatched. CDR1 is SGHVS and CDR2 is FQNEAQ in the germline V gene. CDR3 sequence (DNA): TGTGCCAGCAGCTTAGAGGGACAGGGAGTGCATCAGCCCCAGCATTTT. Its translation is CASSLEGQGVHQPQHF.

The chain combines TRBV7-8 with TRBJ1-3; D gene uncertain. The CDR3 is 17 residues long. With 7 bases removed from V and 0 bases from J, the gap between germline ends came to 19 bases. The germline gives CDR1 SGHVS, CDR2 FQNEAQ. The CDR3 DNA sequence: TGTGCCAGCACTTTCATAGGCGGGTTTCACTCTGGAAACACCATATATTTT. This codes for CASTFIGGFHSGNTIYF.

The gene calls are TRBV19 and TRBJ2-2, with 9 bases matching TRBD2. There are 17 residues in the CDR3. CDR1 is LNHDA, CDR2 SQIVND, per germline (reference sequence). The V segment lost 6 bases and the J segment 5 bases; nucleotides outside the gene matches: 13. The CDR3 DNA reads TGTGCCAGTAGATCTTCACTGACTAGCGGTTTTACCGGGGAGCTGTTTTTT. This translates into CASRSSLTSGFTGELFF.

The chain has TRBV5-4 and TRBJ2-7, with 8 bases aligning to TRBD2. The CDR3 runs 14 residues. The germline gives CDR1 SGHNT, CDR2 YYREEE (reference sequence). V shed 4 bases, J shed 3 bases, and the junction held 6 bases outside the gene matches. CDR3 sequence: CASSPSGGSYEQYF. CDR3 nucleotide sequence: TGTGCCAGCAGCCCGTCGGGAGGGAGCTACGAGCAGTACTTC.

The chain is built from TRBV5-1 and TRBJ2-7; 7 bases map to TRBD1. Germline V gene lookup returns CDR1 SGHRS and CDR2 YFSETQ. The CDR3 totals 12 residues. V trimming: 4 bases; J trimming: 6 bases; junction bases outside the gene matches: 4. The CDR3 DNA sequence: TGCGCCAGCAGCCGACAGGGAAGCGAGCAGTACTTC. Protein: CASSRQGSEQYF.

The chain links TRBV27 to TRBJ2-5, with D possibly matching TRBD2 (6 bases). V was clipped by 7 bases and J by 5 bases, with 14 bases between them. This CDR3 is built from 13 residues. Germline-derived CDR1 and CDR2 are MNHEY and SMNVEV (reference sequence). CDR3: CASTSRAGETQYF. For the CDR3, the DNA is TGTGCCAGCACTTCAAGGGCGGGGGAGACCCAGTACTTC.

This chain links TRBV11-2 with TRBJ2-1; no reliable D call. V dropped 1 base and J dropped 6 bases, with 7 bases sitting between them. Germline V CDR1 and CDR2: SGHAT, FQNNGV. The CDR3 has 13 amino acids. CDR3: CASSLGRLNEQFF. DNA of the CDR3: TGTGCCAGCAGCTTAGGTAGACTCAATGAGCAGTTCTTC.

The V call is TRBV10-3, the J call TRBJ1-4; D not resolved. Germline CDR1 reads ENHRY; CDR2 reads SYGVKD. V lost 0 bases and J 0 bases, leaving 11 bases between the germline ends. The CDR3 has 17 amino acids. The CDR3 nucleotides are TGTGCCATCAGTGAGTCAACCCGCGGAACAACTAATGAAAAACTGTTTTTT. It encodes CAISESTRGTTNEKLFF.

The rearrangement joins TRBV5-1 to TRBJ2-5; D remains ambiguous. Germline assignment: CDR1 SGHRS and CDR2 YFSETQ. This CDR3 region has 12 residues. The V end was cut by 3 bases, the J end by 1 base, with 4 bases between. This chain's CDR3 is CASSSPQETQYF. The CDR3 coding sequence is TGCGCCAGCAGCTCACCCCAAGAGACCCAGTACTTC.

The chain has TRBV5-1 and TRBJ2-1, with 7 bases that match TRBD2. Per the germline V gene, CDR1 is SGHRS and CDR2 is YFSETQ. V was clipped by 0 bases and J by 3 bases; unmatched bases: 6. The CDR3 is 16 residues long. CDR3 region: CASSLVPSGVYNEQFF. The CDR3 coding sequence is TGCGCCAGCAGCTTGGTTCCTAGCGGAGTCTACAATGAGCAGTTCTTC.